This T cell receptor beta chain was recorded in a study of OX40 agonist ivuxolimab in advanced cancers. Study as a whole: Mean age around 60 years, range about 23 to 85; roughly 80% male.

TCRdb keeps only in-frame clones here, not all; method: immunoSEQ multiplex PCR. The repertoire holds roughly 15,000 clones, with 85% to 90% as singletons. Whole-study findings and limits: A proportion of nonresponders additionally exhibited low normalized T-cell clonal expansion. At doses 0.1 to 3.0 mg/kg, CD4+ and CD8+ clones expanded.

Germline values: CDR1 LGHNA, CDR2 YSLEER. Between the trimmed V and J ends, which lost 0 bases and 6 bases, there was a span of 17 bases. The CDR3 loop spans 16 amino acids. This clone appeared once. The antigen is unknown. V is TRBV4-3 and J is TRBJ1-2; D may be TRBD1 (6 bases). This material consisted of CD4+ or CD8+ T cells sorted from blood, taken in a trial of the OX40 agonist ivuxolimab. The origin of this receptor is an adult with an advanced solid tumor such as melanoma, head and neck, liver or kidney cancer. The CDR3 DNA sequence: TGCGCCAGCAGCCAAGAAGTTTGGGGGCTTGACAATGGCTACACCTTC. Translation: CASSQEVWGLDNGYTF.